This is a list of T cell receptor beta chains from one sample in a study of molecular identifiers for immune sequencing clone quantification. Using its own MiXCR run on the PCR reads, TCRdb lists one record per CDR3 protein. The sample carries about half a million distinct CDR3 sequences, roughly 26% recorded once. Sequencing input: naive CD8+ T cells from blood, with Jurkat cell RNA spiked in. The source is a human donor in good health. Some libraries in this study had Jurkat cell RNA spiked in. Each CDR3 is given with its conserved first and last residue. D genes are given only for firm matches. Rows may omit the clone size; those that give it use once, few, many or a size class.

J gene,V gene,D gene,clone size,CDR3 protein,CDR3 DNA
TRBJ1-5,TRBV4-3,.,.,CASSQDQGGNQPRHF,TGCGCCAGCAGCCAAGATCAGGGAGGCAATCAGCCCCGGCATTTT
TRBJ1-2,TRBV4-1,.,few,CASSQDYTTGNEGYTF,TGCGCCAGCAGCCAAGACTATACAACAGGGAACGAGGGCTACACCTTC
TRBJ2-2,TRBV7-9,.,.,CASSSFKEGTGELFF,TGTGCCAGCAGCTCTTTTAAAGAGGGAACCGGGGAGCTGTTTTTT
TRBJ2-2,TRBV6-5,.,few,CASSRGVTGELFF,TGTGCCAGCAGCAGGGGTGTTACCGGGGAGCTGTTTTTT
TRBJ2-3,TRBV20-1,TRBD1,.,CSATDRGLADTQYF,TGCAGTGCCACGGACAGGGGGCTAGCAGATACGCAGTATTTT
TRBJ2-7,TRBV20-1,TRBD2,.,CSANLAGKYEQYF,TGCAGTGCTAATCTAGCGGGGAAGTACGAGCAGTACTTC
TRBJ1-2,TRBV2,.,.,CAKEAEANYGYTF,TGTGCCAAGGAGGCAGAAGCTAACTATGGCTACACCTTC
TRBJ1-1,TRBV12-3/TRBV12-4,.,many,CASSPRVWTEAFF,TGTGCCAGCAGTCCCAGGGTGTGGACTGAAGCTTTCTTT
TRBJ1-1,TRBV6-5,.,few,CASSPQGGGTEAFF,TGTGCCAGCAGCCCTCAGGGTGGAGGTACTGAAGCTTTCTTT
TRBJ2-1,TRBV2,.,.,CASSMGDGEQFF,TGTGCCAGCTCGATGGGGGACGGTGAGCAGTTCTTC
TRBJ1-4,TRBV20-1,.,.,CSARLTDMSEKLFF,TGCAGTGCTAGACTGACAGATATGAGTGAAAAACTGTTTTTT
TRBJ1-1,TRBV4-3,.,.,CASSQDRARAEAFF,TGCGCCAGCAGCCAAGATAGGGCTCGCGCTGAAGCTTTCTTT
TRBJ2-6,TRBV27,.,few,CATRGVDSGANVLTF,TGTGCCACCAGGGGTGTGGACTCTGGGGCCAACGTCCTGACTTTC
TRBJ2-7,TRBV12-3/TRBV12-4,.,few,CASSLSGPGDEQYF,TGTGCCAGCAGTTTGAGCGGGCCAGGGGACGAGCAGTACTTC
TRBJ2-3,TRBV7-9,.,many,CASSVWDTSTDTQYF,TGTGCCAGCAGTGTTTGGGATACTAGCACAGATACGCAGTATTTT
TRBJ1-1,TRBV11-2,TRBD1,few,CASSLGQGAVTEAFF,TGTGCCAGCAGCTTGGGACAGGGGGCGGTAACTGAAGCTTTCTTT
TRBJ2-1,TRBV7-9,.,.,CASSMGVDEQFF,TGTGCCAGCAGCATGGGGGTGGACGAGCAGTTCTTC
TRBJ1-3,TRBV7-9,TRBD1,.,CASSAQGPGNTIYF,TGTGCCAGCAGCGCACAGGGGCCCGGAAACACCATATATTTT
TRBJ1-5,TRBV6-6,.,once,CASSWGGDQPQHF,TGTGCCAGCAGTTGGGGGGGCGATCAGCCCCAGCATTTT
TRBJ2-7,TRBV11-3,TRBD2,.,CASSLADGAYEQYF,TGTGCCAGCAGCCTAGCGGACGGAGCCTACGAGCAGTACTTC
TRBJ2-7,TRBV28,TRBD2,many,CASSLVRTSGTPYEQYF,TGTGCCAGCAGTTTAGTCCGGACTAGCGGGACACCCTACGAGCAGTACTTC
TRBJ1-2,TRBV7-9,TRBD1,few,CASSFQGAGNGYTF,TGTGCCAGCAGCTTTCAGGGGGCTGGGAATGGCTACACCTTC
TRBJ1-2,TRBV5-4,TRBD1,.,CASSSPGGVGNGYTF,TGTGCCAGCAGCTCTCCAGGGGGCGTTGGAAATGGCTACACCTTC
TRBJ1-1,TRBV12-3/TRBV12-4,TRBD1,few,CASKPGTGGREAFF,TGTGCCAGCAAACCCGGGACAGGGGGGCGTGAAGCTTTCTTT
TRBJ1-2,TRBV7-9,.,.,CASSSERQSYGYTF,TGTGCCAGCAGCTCGGAGCGACAGAGCTATGGCTACACCTTC
TRBJ1-2,TRBV10-2,.,few,CASKSPNYKDGYTF,TGCGCCAGCAAGTCACCAAACTATAAAGATGGCTACACCTTC
TRBJ2-7,TRBV27,.,.,CASSPLLTRSYGQYF,TGTGCCAGCAGCCCCCTCTTGACCCGCTCCTACGGGCAGTACTTC
TRBJ2-7,TRBV27,TRBD1,few,CASSWGPGGTYEQYF,TGTGCCAGCAGTTGGGGACCAGGGGGAACCTACGAGCAGTACTTC
TRBJ2-7,TRBV7-9,.,many,CASSSPANSYEQYF,TGTGCCAGCAGCTCTCCCGCCAACTCCTACGAGCAGTACTTC
TRBJ2-3,TRBV12-3/TRBV12-4,.,.,CASSLGPRTDTQYF,TGTGCCAGCAGTTTGGGCCCTCGAACAGATACGCAGTATTTT
TRBJ1-5,TRBV24-1,.,few,CATSDSPFQPQHF,TGTGCCACCAGTGACTCCCCATTTCAGCCCCAGCATTTT
TRBJ2-7,TRBV4-3,.,.,CASRQGSGEEQYF,TGCGCCAGCCGCCAAGGGTCGGGGGAAGAGCAGTACTTC
TRBJ1-1,TRBV19,.,.,CASSSGDRLPTEAFF,TGTGCCAGTAGCTCTGGAGACAGATTACCCACTGAAGCTTTCTTT
TRBJ2-1,TRBV6-2/TRBV6-3,TRBD2,few,CASSDTTSGGLYNEQFF,TGTGCCAGCAGCGATACGACTAGCGGGGGGCTATACAATGAGCAGTTCTTC
TRBJ1-3,TRBV27,TRBD1,.,CASSPTGLGNTIYF,TGTGCCAGCAGCCCGACAGGGTTAGGAAACACCATATATTTT
TRBJ2-1,TRBV7-2,.,.,CASSLDSSLAYNMGEQFF,TGTGCCAGCAGCTTAGATAGTAGCCTTGCGTACAATATGGGTGAGCAGTTCTTC
TRBJ2-1,TRBV7-6,.,.,CASSRIEDEQFF,TGTGCCAGCAGCCGGATCGAGGATGAGCAGTTCTTC
TRBJ2-5,TRBV21-1,.,many,CASSKGRCGGLSQETQYF,TGTGCCAGCAGCAAGGGGAGGTGCGGCGGGTTGAGCCAAGAGACCCAGTACTTC
TRBJ1-1,TRBV12-3/TRBV12-4,.,many,CASSLTRAGTEAFF,TGTGCCAGCAGTTTAACCAGGGCTGGCACTGAAGCTTTCTTT
TRBJ1-4,TRBV12-3/TRBV12-4,.,.,CVSSLSRVGEKLFF,TGTGTCAGCAGTTTGTCTAGGGTGGGTGAAAAACTGTTTTTT
TRBJ1-4,TRBV6-6,.,many,CASRRPGHEVSEKLFF,TGTGCCAGCAGGCGACCGGGACATGAAGTTTCAGAAAAACTGTTTTTT
TRBJ2-4,TRBV4-1,.,.,CASSQEMSVAKNIQYF,TGCGCCAGCAGCCAAGAGATGTCAGTAGCCAAAAACATTCAGTACTTC
TRBJ2-5,TRBV5-1,.,few,CASSLDREGRETQYF,TGCGCCAGCAGCCTGGACAGGGAGGGACGGGAGACCCAGTACTTC
TRBJ2-1,TRBV4-2,TRBD2,.,CASSPERETSEQFF,TGTGCCAGCAGCCCGGAGCGGGAGACGAGTGAGCAGTTCTTC
TRBJ2-1,TRBV30,.,few,CAWSLASRYNEQFF,TGTGCCTGGAGTCTAGCGTCGAGGTACAATGAGCAGTTCTTC
TRBJ2-3,TRBV27,TRBD2,.,CASSFLGVAGVTDTQYF,TGTGCCAGCAGTTTTCTCGGTGTAGCGGGGGTCACAGATACGCAGTATTTT
TRBJ1-5,TRBV20-1,.,many,CRPTAYSNQPQHF,TGCAGACCAACAGCATATAGCAATCAGCCCCAGCATTTT
TRBJ2-1,TRBV5-1,TRBD2,few,CASSLYPSGGERIF,TGCGCCAGCAGCTTGTACCCTAGCGGAGGTGAAAGGATCTTC